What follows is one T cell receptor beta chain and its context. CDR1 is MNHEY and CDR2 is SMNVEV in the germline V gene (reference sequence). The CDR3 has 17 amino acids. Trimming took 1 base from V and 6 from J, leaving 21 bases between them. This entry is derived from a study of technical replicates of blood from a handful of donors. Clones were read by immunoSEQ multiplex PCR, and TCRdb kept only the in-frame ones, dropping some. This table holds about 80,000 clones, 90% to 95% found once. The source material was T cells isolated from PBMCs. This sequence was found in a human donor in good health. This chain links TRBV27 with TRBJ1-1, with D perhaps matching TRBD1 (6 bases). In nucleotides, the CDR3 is TGTGCCAGCAGTTTATGGTATCAGGGGATCAGTGTCCCTGAAGCTTTCTTT. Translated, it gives CASSLWYQGISVPEAFF.